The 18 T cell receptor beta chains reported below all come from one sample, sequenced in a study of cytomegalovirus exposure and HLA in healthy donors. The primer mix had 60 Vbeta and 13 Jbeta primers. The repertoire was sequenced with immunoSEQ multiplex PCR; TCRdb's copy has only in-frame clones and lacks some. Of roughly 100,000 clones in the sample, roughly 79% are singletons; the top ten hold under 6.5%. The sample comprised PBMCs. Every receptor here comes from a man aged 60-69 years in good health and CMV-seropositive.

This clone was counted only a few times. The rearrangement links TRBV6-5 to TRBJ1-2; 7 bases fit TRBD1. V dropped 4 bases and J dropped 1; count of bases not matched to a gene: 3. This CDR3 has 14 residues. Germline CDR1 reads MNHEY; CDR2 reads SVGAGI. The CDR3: CASSSSGGNYGYTF. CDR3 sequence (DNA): TGTGCCAGCAGTTCTTCAGGGGGTAACTATGGCTACACCTTC.

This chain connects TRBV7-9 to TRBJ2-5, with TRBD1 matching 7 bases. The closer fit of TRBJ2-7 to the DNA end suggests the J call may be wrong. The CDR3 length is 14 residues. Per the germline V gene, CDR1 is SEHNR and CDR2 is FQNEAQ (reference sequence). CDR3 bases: TGTGCCAGCAGCCTCAGACAGGGCTCCTACGAGCAGTACTTC. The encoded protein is CASSLRQGSYEQYF.

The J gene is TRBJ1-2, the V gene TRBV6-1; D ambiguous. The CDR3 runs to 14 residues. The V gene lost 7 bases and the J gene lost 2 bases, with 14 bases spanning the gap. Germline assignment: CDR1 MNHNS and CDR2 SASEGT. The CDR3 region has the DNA TGTGCCAGCATTCGTCCCGGGGTCAACTATGGCTACACCTTC. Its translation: CASIRPGVNYGYTF.

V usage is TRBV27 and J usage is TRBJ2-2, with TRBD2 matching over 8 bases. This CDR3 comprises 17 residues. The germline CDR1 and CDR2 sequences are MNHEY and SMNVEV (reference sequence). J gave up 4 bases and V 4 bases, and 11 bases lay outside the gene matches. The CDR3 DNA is TGTGCCAGCAGTTGGAGCGGGGGCGCTTCTAGCACCGGGGAGCTGTTTTTT. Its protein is CASSWSGGASSTGELFF.

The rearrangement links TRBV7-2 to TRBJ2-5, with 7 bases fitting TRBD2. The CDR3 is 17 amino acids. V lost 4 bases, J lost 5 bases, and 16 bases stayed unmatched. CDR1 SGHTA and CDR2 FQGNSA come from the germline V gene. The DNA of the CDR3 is TGTGCCAGCAGCTCTCCTTACCGGGACTATTGGGGGGAGACCCAGTACTTC. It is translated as CASSSPYRDYWGETQYF.

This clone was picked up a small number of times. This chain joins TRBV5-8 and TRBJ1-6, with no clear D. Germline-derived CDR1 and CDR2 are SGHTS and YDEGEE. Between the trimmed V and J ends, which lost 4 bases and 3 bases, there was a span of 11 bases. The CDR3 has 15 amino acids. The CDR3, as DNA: TGTGCCAGCAGCCCGTGGACTGGCTATAATTCACCCCTCCACTTT. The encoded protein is CASSPWTGYNSPLHF. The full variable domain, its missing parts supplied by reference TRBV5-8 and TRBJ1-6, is EAGVTQSPTHLIKTRGQQATLRCSPISGHTSVYWYQQALGLGLQFLLWYDEGEERNRGNFPPRFSGRQFPNYSSELNVNALELEDSALYLCASSPWTGYNSPLHFGNGTRLTVT.

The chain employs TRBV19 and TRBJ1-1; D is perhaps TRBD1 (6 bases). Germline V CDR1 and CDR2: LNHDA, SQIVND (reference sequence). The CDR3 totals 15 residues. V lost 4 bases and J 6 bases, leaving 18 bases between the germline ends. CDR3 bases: TGTGCCAGTAGTAGGGGGGGGGCAGGAAAGGCTGAAGCTTTCTTT. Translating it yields CASSRGGAGKAEAFF.

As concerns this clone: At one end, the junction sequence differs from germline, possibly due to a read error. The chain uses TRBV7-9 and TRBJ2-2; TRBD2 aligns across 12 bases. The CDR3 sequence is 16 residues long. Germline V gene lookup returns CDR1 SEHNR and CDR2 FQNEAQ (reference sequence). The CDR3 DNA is TGTGCCAGCAGCCTAGCGGGGGGGCATGACACCGGGGAGCTGTTTTTT. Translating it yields CASSLAGGHDTGELFF.

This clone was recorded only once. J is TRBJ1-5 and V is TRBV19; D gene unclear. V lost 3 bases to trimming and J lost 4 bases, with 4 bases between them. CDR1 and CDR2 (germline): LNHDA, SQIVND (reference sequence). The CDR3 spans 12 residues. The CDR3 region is CASSIQNQPQHF. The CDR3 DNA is TGTGCCAGTAGTATCCAAAATCAGCCCCAGCATTTT.

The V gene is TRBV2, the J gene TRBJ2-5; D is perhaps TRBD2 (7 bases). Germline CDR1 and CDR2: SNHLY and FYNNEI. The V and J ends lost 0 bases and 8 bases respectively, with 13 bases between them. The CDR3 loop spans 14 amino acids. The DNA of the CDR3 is TGTGCCAGCAGTGAAGCAGGGGAGGGGGGCACCCAGTACTTC. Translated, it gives CASSEAGEGGTQYF. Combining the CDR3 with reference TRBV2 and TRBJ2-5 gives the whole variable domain EPEVTQTPSHQVTQMGQEVILRCVPISNHLYFYWYRQILGQKVEFLVSFYNNEISEKSEIFDDQFSVERPDGSNFTLKIRSTKLEDSAMYFCASSEAGEGGTQYFGPGTRLLVL.

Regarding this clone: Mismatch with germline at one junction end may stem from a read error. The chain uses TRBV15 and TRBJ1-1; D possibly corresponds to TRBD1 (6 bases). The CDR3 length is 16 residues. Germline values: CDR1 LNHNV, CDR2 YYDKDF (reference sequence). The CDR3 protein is CATSRGGEGVNTEAFF. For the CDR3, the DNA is TGTGCCACCAGTAGAGGGGGGGAAGGCGTGAACACTGAAGCTTTCTTT. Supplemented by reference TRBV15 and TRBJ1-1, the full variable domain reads DAMVIQNPRYQVTQFGKPVTLSCSQTLNHNVMYWYQQKSSQAPKLLFHYYDKDFNNEADTPDNFQSRRPNTSFCFLDIRSPGLGDTAMYLCATSRGGEGVNTEAFFGQGTRLTVV.

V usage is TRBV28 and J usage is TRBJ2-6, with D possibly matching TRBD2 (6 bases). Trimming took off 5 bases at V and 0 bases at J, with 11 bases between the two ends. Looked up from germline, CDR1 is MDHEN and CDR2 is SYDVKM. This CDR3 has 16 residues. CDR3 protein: CASSPWDFSGANVLTF. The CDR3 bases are TGTGCCAGCAGTCCGTGGGACTTCTCTGGGGCCAACGTCCTGACTTTC.

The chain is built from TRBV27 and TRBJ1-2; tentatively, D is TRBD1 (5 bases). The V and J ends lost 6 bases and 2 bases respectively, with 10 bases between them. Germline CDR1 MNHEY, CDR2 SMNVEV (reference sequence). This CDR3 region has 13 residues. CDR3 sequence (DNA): TGTGCCAGCAGGGGCAGGGTGAACTATGGCTACACCTTC. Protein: CASRGRVNYGYTF.

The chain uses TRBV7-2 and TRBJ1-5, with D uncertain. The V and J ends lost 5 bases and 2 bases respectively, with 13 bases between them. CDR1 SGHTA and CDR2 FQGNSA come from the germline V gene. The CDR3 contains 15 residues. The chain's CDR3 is CASSPATTGNQPQHF. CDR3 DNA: TGTGCCAGCAGCCCTGCGACCACAGGCAATCAGCCCCAGCATTTT.

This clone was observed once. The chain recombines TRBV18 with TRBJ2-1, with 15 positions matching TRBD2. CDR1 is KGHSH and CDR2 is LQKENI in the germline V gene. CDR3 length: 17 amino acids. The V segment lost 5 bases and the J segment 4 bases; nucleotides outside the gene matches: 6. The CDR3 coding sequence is TGTGCCAGCTCAACCAGGACTAGCGGGGGGGGATACAATGAGCAGTTCTTC. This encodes CASSTRTSGGGYNEQFF.

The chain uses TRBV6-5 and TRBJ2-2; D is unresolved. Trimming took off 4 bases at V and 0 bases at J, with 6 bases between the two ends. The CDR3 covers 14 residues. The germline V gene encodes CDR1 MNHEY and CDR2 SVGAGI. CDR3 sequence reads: CASSSYSNTGELFF. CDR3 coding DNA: TGTGCCAGCAGTTCCTACTCGAACACCGGGGAGCTGTTTTTT.

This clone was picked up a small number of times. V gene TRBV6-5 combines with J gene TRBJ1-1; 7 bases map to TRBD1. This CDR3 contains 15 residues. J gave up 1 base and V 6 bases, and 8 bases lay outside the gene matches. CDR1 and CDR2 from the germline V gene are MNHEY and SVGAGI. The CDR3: CASRRDSQKNTEAFF. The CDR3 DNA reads TGTGCCAGCAGGCGGGACAGTCAAAAGAACACTGAAGCTTTCTTT.

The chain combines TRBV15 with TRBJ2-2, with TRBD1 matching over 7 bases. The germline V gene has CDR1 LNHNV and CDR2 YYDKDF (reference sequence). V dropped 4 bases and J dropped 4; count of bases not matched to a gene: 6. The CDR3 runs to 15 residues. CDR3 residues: CATSKTGTVTGELFF. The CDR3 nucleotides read TGTGCCACCAGCAAGACAGGGACGGTCACCGGGGAGCTGTTTTTT.